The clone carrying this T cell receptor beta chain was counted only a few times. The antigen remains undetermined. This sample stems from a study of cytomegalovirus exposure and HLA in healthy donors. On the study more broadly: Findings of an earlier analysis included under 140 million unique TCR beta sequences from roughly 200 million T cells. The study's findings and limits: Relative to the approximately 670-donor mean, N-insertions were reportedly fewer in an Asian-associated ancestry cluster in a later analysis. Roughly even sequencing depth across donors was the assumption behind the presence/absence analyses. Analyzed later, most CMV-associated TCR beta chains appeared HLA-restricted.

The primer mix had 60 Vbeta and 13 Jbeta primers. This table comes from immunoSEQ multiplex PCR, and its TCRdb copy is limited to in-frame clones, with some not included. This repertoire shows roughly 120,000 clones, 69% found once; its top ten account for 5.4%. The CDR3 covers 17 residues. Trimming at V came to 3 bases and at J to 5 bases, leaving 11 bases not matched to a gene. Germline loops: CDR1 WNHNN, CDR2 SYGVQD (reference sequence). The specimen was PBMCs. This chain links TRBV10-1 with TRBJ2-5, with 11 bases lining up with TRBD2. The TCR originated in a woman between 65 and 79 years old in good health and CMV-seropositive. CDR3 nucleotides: TGCGCCAGCAGTGATAAGGGGCTAGCGGGGGGCCGGGAGACCCAGTACTTC. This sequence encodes CASSDKGLAGGRETQYF.